The source of this T cell receptor beta chain is a study of blood T cells in healthy people across ages. General study points: The donors' CMV status was not determined, possibly confounding changes in expanded clonotypes.

Germline CDR1 SGDLS, CDR2 YYNGEE. The trim removed 4 bases at V and 1 base at J, leaving 8 bases unmatched. The CDR3 has 16 amino acids. It was with a sample-barcoded 5' primer and a J-beta primer mix that a second PCR of about 6 to 11 cycles was run. TCRdb independently ran MiXCR on the 5' RACE reads; one entry per CDR3 protein. The data hold approximately 800,000 distinct CDR3 sequences, with 35% to 60% observed a single time. On this clonotype: Its antigen is not known.

This sequence originates from a man at least 80 years old in good health. The chain links TRBV9 to TRBJ2-3; TRBD1 aligns across 8 bases. Sequenced input: blood. The DNA of the CDR3 is TGTGCCAGCAGCACCGAGGGACAGGCCCGCACAGATACGCAGTATTTT. This translates into CASSTEGQARTDTQYF. The full variable domain, its missing parts supplied by reference TRBV9 and TRBJ2-3, is DSGVTQTPKHLITATGQRVTLRCSPRSGDLSVYWYQQSLDQGLQFLIQYYNGEERAKGNILERFSAQQFPDLHSELNLSSLELGDSALYFCASSTEGQARTDTQYFGPGTRLTVL.